This T cell receptor beta chain was observed in a study of regulatory T cells in long-lasting Graves disease. For this clonotype: Antigen: not known.

As to time point: persistent/refractory GD, antithyroid drugs over 5 years with positive TRAb. The TCR library was prepared using RNA isolated from PBMCs. V lost 8 bases and J 3 bases, leaving 11 bases between the germline ends. This CDR3 is 13 amino acids long. In germline, CDR1 is LNHNV, CDR2 YYDKDF (reference sequence). With iRepertoire HTBI primers and Arm-PCR of CDR3 regions, TCR beta libraries were built. In the authors' workflow: The study identified roughly 59 TRBV and about 14 TRBJ segments across samples. TCRdb re-analysed the multiplex PCR reads in MiXCR, keeping a single row per CDR3 protein. The V and J calls follow TCRdb's processing rather than the paper's. The sample has some 370,000 distinct CDR3 sequences; roughly 20% are singletons. Findings of the study overall: Persistent Graves' cases showed lower TCR diversity than newly diagnosed cases. The persistent group shared 3,000 or so public clonotypes, more than the approximately 890 shared by new patients. When disease was persistent, TRBV28, TRBJ1-2 and TRBJ2-5 were the favored segments.

The chain couples TRBV15 to TRBJ1-5, with D unclear. The TCR comes from a middle-aged woman with Graves disease. Sequencing used peripheral blood mononuclear cells (PBMCs), obtained when the disease was refractory, from a patient treated with antithyroid drugs. The CDR3 DNA sequence: TGTGCCACCGGCGGGTCGTACAATCAGCCCCAGCATTTT. Translating it yields CATGGSYNQPQHF.